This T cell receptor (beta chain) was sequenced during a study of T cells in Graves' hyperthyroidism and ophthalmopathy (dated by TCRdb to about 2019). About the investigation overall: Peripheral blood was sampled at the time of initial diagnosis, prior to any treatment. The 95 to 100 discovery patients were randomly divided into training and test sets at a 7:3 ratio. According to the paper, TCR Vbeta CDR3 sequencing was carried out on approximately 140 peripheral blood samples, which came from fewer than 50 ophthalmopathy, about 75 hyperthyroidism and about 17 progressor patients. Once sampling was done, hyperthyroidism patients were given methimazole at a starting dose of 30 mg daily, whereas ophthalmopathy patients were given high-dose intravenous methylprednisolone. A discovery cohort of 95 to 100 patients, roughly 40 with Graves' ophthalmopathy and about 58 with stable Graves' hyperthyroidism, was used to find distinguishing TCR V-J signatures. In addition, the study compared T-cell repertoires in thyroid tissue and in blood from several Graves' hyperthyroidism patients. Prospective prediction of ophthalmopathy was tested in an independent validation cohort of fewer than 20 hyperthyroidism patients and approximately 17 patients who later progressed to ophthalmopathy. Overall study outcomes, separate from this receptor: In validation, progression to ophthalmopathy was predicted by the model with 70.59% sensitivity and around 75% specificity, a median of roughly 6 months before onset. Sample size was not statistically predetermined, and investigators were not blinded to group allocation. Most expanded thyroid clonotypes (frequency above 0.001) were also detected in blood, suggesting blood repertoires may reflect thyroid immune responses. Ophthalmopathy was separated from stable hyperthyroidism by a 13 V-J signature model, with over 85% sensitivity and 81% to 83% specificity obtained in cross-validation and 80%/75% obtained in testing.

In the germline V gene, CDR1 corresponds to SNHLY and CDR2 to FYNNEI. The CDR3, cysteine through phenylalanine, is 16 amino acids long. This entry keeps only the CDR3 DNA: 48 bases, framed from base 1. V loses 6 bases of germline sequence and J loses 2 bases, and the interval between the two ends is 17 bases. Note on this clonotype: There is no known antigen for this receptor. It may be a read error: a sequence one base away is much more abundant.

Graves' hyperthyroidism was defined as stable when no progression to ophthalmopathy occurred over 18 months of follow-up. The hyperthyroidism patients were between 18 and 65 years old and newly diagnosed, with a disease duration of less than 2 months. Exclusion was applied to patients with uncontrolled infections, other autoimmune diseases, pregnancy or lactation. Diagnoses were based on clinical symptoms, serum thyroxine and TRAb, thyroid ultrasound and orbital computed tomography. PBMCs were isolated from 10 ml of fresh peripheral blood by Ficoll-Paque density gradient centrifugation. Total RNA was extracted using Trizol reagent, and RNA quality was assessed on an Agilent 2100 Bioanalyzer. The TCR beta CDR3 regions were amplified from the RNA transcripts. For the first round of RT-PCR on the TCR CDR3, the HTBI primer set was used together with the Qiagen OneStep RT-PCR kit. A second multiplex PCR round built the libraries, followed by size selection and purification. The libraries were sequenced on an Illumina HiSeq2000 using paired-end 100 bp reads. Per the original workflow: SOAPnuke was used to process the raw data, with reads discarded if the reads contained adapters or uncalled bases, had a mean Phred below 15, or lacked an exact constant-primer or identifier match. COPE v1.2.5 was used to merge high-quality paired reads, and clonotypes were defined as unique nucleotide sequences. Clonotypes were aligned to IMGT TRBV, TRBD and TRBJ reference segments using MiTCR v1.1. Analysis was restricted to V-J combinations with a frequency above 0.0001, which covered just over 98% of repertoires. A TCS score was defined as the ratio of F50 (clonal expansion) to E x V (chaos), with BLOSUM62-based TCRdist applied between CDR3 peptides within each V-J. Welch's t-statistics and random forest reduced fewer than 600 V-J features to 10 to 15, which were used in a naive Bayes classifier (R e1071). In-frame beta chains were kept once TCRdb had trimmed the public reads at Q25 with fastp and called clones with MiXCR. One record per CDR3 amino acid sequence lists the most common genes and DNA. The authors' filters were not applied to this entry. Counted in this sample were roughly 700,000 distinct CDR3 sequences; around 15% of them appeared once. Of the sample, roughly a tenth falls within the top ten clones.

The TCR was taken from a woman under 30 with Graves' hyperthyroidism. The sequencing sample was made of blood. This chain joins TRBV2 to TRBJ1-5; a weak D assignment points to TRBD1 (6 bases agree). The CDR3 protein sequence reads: CASRGGGAGGNQPQHF. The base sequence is TGTGCCAGCAGGGGGGGGGGGGCCGGGGGCAATCAGCCCCAGCATTTT.